The source of this T cell receptor (beta chain) is a study of vaccination and CD4 T cells after COVID-19. An Oncomine TCR Beta short-read assay was used to sequence the DNA from cultured CD4+ T cells. TCRdb analysed the PCR reads with MiXCR anew, one entry per CDR3 protein. In the table there are about 17,000 distinct CDR3 sequences, approximately 54% of which are singletons. As to this clonotype: What it recognizes is unknown.

CDR3 size: 15 residues. Germline V gene sequence: CDR1 MGHDK, CDR2 SYGVNS. V shed 2 bases and J shed 3 bases, with 14 bases lying between them. Treatment: approximately 9-day PBMC culture with coronavirus spike peptide pools or control peptides (ViraFEST assay). The sample consisted of CD4+ T cells from blood, cultured in vitro. This clonotype was sampled from a human donor who had recovered from COVID-19. The rearrangement links TRBV25-1 to TRBJ2-7; no reliable D call. DNA of the CDR3: TGTGCCAGCAGTGAACACTCTTCACTGGGCTACGAGCAGTACTTC. Translated, it gives CASSEHSSLGYEQYF.